A single count supports the clone carrying this T cell receptor beta chain. Antigen specificity is unknown. These data are taken from a study of PD-1 blockade in classical Hodgkin lymphoma. Points from the study as a whole: No one has yet defined what causes the repertoire differences, which may be disease activity or prior therapy. Newly diagnosed patients were reported to exhibit reduced baseline TCR diversity relative to healthy donors.

The repertoire was sequenced with immunoSEQ multiplex PCR; TCRdb's copy has only in-frame clones and lacks some. The sample lists about 14,000 clones; approximately 91% were seen once. Looked up from germline, CDR1 is MDHEN and CDR2 is SYDVKM. The CDR3 has 11 amino acids. The V gene lost 2 bases and the J gene lost 6 bases, with 5 bases spanning the gap. As for time point: newly diagnosed, previously untreated cHL patient sample. The CD8+ T cells came from thawed PBMCs through magnetic negative selection. Comparison PBMCs came from previously untreated, newly diagnosed classical Hodgkin lymphoma patients.

The receptor's source is a human donor with classical Hodgkin lymphoma. This chain links TRBV28 with TRBJ2-7, with D unclear. What was sequenced was CD8+ T cells from blood. CDR3 sequence: CASSLRSEQYF. In nucleotides, the CDR3 is TGTGCCAGCAGTTTAAGGTCCGAGCAGTACTTC.